This TCR beta chain was observed in a study of identical twins. TCRdb ran MiXCR on the 5' RACE reads and lists one entry per CDR3 protein. The top ten hold around 0.98% of the sample, which has about 720,000 distinct CDR3 sequences, 8.5% to 9% seen once. In this sample, this clonotype turned up many times. Its specificity is unknown. Study conclusions and caveats: There was an excess of low generation probability in the out-of-frame alpha sequences that twins shared. The study drew conclusions from cross-sectional statistical analysis, not from following the same donors. Researchers reported weaker excess twin sharing in beta out-of-frame sequences.

The ends were cut back, 6 bases at V and 0 bases at J, with 13 bases in the middle. CDR3 length equals 15 residues. The same specimen was also included in a second study, on yellow fever vaccine responses in identical twins. This second study says: Twin vaccine T cell responses reportedly seemed partly convergent, partly personalized.

The chain is built from TRBV12-3 or TRBV12-4 and TRBJ2-3, with D perhaps being TRBD1 or TRBD2 (7 bases each). The sequence was collected from a woman between 18 and 29 years old in good health. Sequenced: PBMCs. Here the CDR3 reads CASSRGGKSTDTQYF. The CDR3 nucleotides are TGTGCCAGCAGCAGGGGGGGAAAAAGCACAGATACGCAGTATTTT.